The 5 T cell receptor beta chains reported below all come from one sample, sequenced in a study of blood T cell repertoires in COVID-19. The data were produced by immunoSEQ multiplex PCR, yet TCRdb's version contains in-frame clones alone and is incomplete. The sample includes 120,000 to 150,000 clones, roughly 84% of them seen just once. The material sequenced was PBMCs or T cells enriched from blood (not recorded which). These receptors originate from a woman aged 45 to 65 who had been exposed to COVID-19.

This clone has only one observation. The chain joins TRBV6-5 to TRBJ2-1; 10 bases are shared with TRBD2. The V segment lost 6 bases and the J segment 4 bases; nucleotides outside the gene matches: 6. The germline V gene encodes CDR1 MNHEY and CDR2 SVGAGI. The CDR3 contains 15 residues. Written as DNA, the CDR3 is TGTGCCAGCAGGATGACTAGCGGGCCATACAATGAGCAGTTCTTC. Protein product: CASRMTSGPYNEQFF.

The V and J genes are TRBV11-3 and TRBJ2-7, with D perhaps matching TRBD1 (7 bases). The CDR3 has 16 amino acids. V lost 7 bases, J lost 5 bases, and 24 bases lay in between. Germline CDR1 is SGHNT and CDR2 is YENEEA. In nucleotides, the CDR3 is TGTGCCAGCACCCCGGGGGTCGCGGAGGGGGCCCACGAGCAGTACTTC. This gives the protein CASTPGVAEGAHEQYF. The entire variable domain, with the rest obtained from reference TRBV11-3 and TRBJ2-7, is as follows: EAGVVQSPRYKIIEKKQPVAFWCNPISGHNTLYWYLQNLGQGPELLIRYENEEAVDDSQLPKDRFSAERLKGVDSTLKIQPAELGDSAVYLCASTPGVAEGAHEQYFGPGTRLTVT.

The V gene is TRBV5-5, the J gene TRBJ1-1, with D perhaps TRBD1 (6 bases). V lost 4 bases and J lost 1, with 17 bases in between. This CDR3 region has 16 residues. Germline CDR1 reads SGHKS; CDR2 reads YYEKEE (reference sequence). CDR3 DNA: TGTGCCAGCAGCCCCGGCTCTGGCAGGGGGAACACTGAAGCTTTCTTT. The encoded protein is CASSPGSGRGNTEAFF.

This clone was counted once. The chain is built from TRBV19 and TRBJ2-1, with D possibly TRBD2 on 6 matching bases. The CDR3 totals 13 residues. Germline V gene lookup returns CDR1 LNHDA and CDR2 SQIVND (reference sequence). V was pared by 8 bases and J by 6 bases, with 14 bases between. The CDR3 sequence: CASHPGTFNEQFF. The CDR3 DNA follows: TGTGCCAGTCATCCCGGGACTTTCAATGAGCAGTTCTTC.

The chain has TRBV7-2 and TRBJ2-7; D is perhaps TRBD2 (6 bases). V was clipped by 1 base and J by 0 bases, with 10 bases between them. The CDR3 is 15 residues long. Germline V gene sequence: CDR1 SGHTA, CDR2 FQGNSA. The CDR3 nucleotides read TGTGCCAGCAGCTTAGTTGGAGGGGCCTCCTACGAGCAGTACTTC. Amino acids: CASSLVGGASYEQYF.